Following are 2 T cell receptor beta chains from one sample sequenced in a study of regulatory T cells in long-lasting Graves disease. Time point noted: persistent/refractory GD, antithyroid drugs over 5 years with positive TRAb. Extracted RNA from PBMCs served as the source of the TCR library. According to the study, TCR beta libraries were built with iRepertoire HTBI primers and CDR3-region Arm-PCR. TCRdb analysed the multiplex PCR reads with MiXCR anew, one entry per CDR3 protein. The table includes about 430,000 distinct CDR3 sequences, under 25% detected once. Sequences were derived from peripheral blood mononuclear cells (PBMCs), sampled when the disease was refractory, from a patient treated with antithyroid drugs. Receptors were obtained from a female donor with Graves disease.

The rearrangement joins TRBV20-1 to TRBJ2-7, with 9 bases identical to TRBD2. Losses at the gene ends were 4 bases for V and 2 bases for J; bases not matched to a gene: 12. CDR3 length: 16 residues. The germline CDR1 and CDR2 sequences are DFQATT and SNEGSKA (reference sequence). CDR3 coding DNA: TGCAGTGCTATTGCGACTAGCGGCAGCATAACCTACGAGCAGTACTTC. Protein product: CSAIATSGSITYEQYF.

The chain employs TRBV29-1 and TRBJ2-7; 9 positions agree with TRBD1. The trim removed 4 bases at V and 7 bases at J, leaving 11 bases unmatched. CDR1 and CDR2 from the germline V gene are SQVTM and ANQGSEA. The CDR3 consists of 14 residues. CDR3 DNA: TGCAGCGTTGTTGAACAGGGGGCTATGAGGGAGCAGTACTTC. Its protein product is CSVVEQGAMREQYF.